A single sample gave rise to the 26 T cell receptor beta chains below, sequenced in a study of a mutant IDH1 vaccine in newly diagnosed glioma. Profiling relied on immunoSEQ multiplex PCR, and the TCRdb table lists in-frame clones only, not all of them. The table includes about 27,000 clones, around four fifths detected once. Their cognate antigens are unknown. Stated time point: week 35, safety follow-up. Each dose delivered 300 ug of mutant IDH1 20-mer peptide subcutaneously with imiquimod. The sample in question was PBMCs, obtained from a glioma patient whose treatment included an IDH1 peptide vaccine. These receptors all come from a man aged 30 to 45 with glioma.

The rearrangement joins TRBV5-8 to TRBJ1-4, with 8 bases aligning to TRBD1. Germline values: CDR1 SGHTS, CDR2 YDEGEE. The CDR3 extends over 18 amino acids. V dropped 2 bases and J dropped 7; count of bases not matched to a gene: 16. The CDR3 DNA reads TGTGCCAGCAGCTTTAGCCCTGGACAGGGCCTTTCGGGTGAAAAACTGTTTTTT. It encodes CASSFSPGQGLSGEKLFF. The full variable domain, rest sourced from reference TRBV5-8 and TRBJ1-4, is EAGVTQSPTHLIKTRGQQATLRCSPISGHTSVYWYQQALGLGLQFLLWYDEGEERNRGNFPPRFSGRQFPNYSSELNVNALELEDSALYLCASSFSPGQGLSGEKLFFGSGTQLSVL.

This clone is hyperexpanded within its sample. The chain employs TRBV28 and TRBJ1-1; no definite D call. Trimming left V 4 bases short and J 0 bases short, with 15 bases between. CDR3 length: 16 amino acids. Germline V gene lookup returns CDR1 MDHEN and CDR2 SYDVKM. The CDR3 DNA reads TGTGCCAGCAGTTACCCCTCCGCAGCTCTGAACACTGAAGCTTTCTTT. It yields the protein CASSYPSAALNTEAFF.

V usage is TRBV5-1 and J usage is TRBJ1-4; D might be TRBD1 (5 bases). V dropped 5 bases and J dropped 8 bases, with 16 bases sitting between them. This CDR3 region has 14 residues. Per germline, CDR1 SGHRS and CDR2 YFSETQ. The CDR3 protein is CASRTDILGEKLFF. The CDR3, as DNA: TGCGCCAGCAGGACGGACATCCTTGGGGAAAAACTGTTTTTT.

The chain combines TRBV28 with TRBJ1-1; the D is unclear. CDR1 is MDHEN, CDR2 SYDVKM, per germline. The V end lost 4 bases, the J end lost 5 bases, and 8 bases lay between the germline ends. This CDR3 is 12 amino acids long. The CDR3 nucleotides are TGTGCCAGCAGTTGGCTGAGAACTGAAGCTTTCTTT. Translation gives CASSWLRTEAFF.

This chain links TRBV4-2 with TRBJ1-2, with D perhaps TRBD1 (5 bases). Trimming stripped 3 bases from V and 4 bases from J, with 18 bases between. This CDR3 region has 16 residues. CDR1 and CDR2 (germline): LGHNA, YNFKEQ. Here the CDR3 DNA reads TGTGCCAGCAGCCAGGACTCCCGGGGACCGACCTATGGCTACACCTTC. Its protein product is CASSQDSRGPTYGYTF.

The V call is TRBV6-1, the J call TRBJ2-7; D uncertain. The germline CDR1 and CDR2 sequences are MNHNS and SASEGT. The CDR3 totals 13 residues. The V end was cut by 2 bases, the J end by 7 bases, with 12 bases between. The chain's CDR3 is CASSEYRVPEQYF. The CDR3 DNA is TGTGCCAGCAGTGAATATAGGGTGCCTGAGCAGTACTTC.

The CDR3 spells CASSGALSNEQFF. The DNA for the CDR3 is TGTGCCAGCAGCGGGGCACTCAGCAATGAGCAGTTCTTC. The chain is built from TRBV13 and TRBJ2-1; maybe TRBD1 (5 bases). Germline CDR1 reads PRHDT; CDR2 reads FYEKMQ (reference sequence). This CDR3 region has 13 residues. Trimming left V 5 bases short and J 6 bases short, with 11 bases between.

The chain combines TRBV5-1 with TRBJ1-1, with unresolved D. The CDR3 is made up of 16 amino acids. Germline assignment: CDR1 SGHRS and CDR2 YFSETQ. V shed 0 bases and J shed 1 base, with 13 bases lying between them. This CDR3 reads CASSLVAALGNTEAFF. In DNA form, the CDR3 reads TGCGCCAGCAGCTTGGTGGCGGCCTTGGGGAACACTGAAGCTTTCTTT. The full variable domain, completed using reference TRBV5-1 and TRBJ1-1, is KAGVTQTPRYLIKTRGQQVTLSCSPISGHRSVSWYQQTPGQGLQFLFEYFSETQRNKGNFPGRFSGRQFSNSRSEMNVSTLELGDSALYLCASSLVAALGNTEAFFGQGTRLTVV.

J is TRBJ2-7 and V is TRBV5-1, with 9 bases fitting TRBD1. The germline gives CDR1 SGHRS, CDR2 YFSETQ. This CDR3 region has 16 residues. Germline trimming cut 3 bases from V and 3 bases from J; bases unmatched to any gene: 10. The CDR3: CASSWGDRERGYEQYF. Written as DNA, the CDR3 is TGCGCCAGCAGCTGGGGGGACAGGGAAAGAGGCTACGAGCAGTACTTC.

This chain links TRBV7-8 with TRBJ1-1; the match to TRBD1 covers 8 bases. Losses at the gene ends were 5 bases for V and 11 bases for J; bases not matched to a gene: 25. This CDR3 has 18 residues. The V gene's germline CDR1 is SGHVS and CDR2 FQNEAQ. CDR3 sequence reads: CASSQRSRGAGQGQIAFF. Here the CDR3 DNA reads TGTGCCAGCAGCCAAAGGTCAAGGGGGGCTGGACAGGGACAGATTGCTTTCTTT.

This chain connects TRBV29-1 to TRBJ2-1; D perhaps matches TRBD2 (5 bases). Germline V lookup: CDR1 SQVTM, CDR2 ANQGSEA. CDR3 length: 14 amino acids. Trimming removed 8 bases from V and 1 base from J, with 15 bases in between. The CDR3 spells CSFPSRESYNEQFF. In DNA, the CDR3 is TGCAGCTTTCCCTCAAGGGAGTCCTACAATGAGCAGTTCTTC.

The gene calls are TRBV29-1 and TRBJ2-3; D remains ambiguous. V was shortened by 6 bases and J by 4 bases, with 8 bases between the two germline ends. Germline V CDR1 and CDR2: SQVTM, ANQGSEA. The CDR3 consists of 11 residues. The CDR3 DNA follows: TGCAGCGTCAAGGTGGCAGATACGCAGTATTTT. Translated: CSVKVADTQYF.

This clone was seen a few times. CDR3 DNA: TGTGCCTGGGAGGAAGGGCTCTCTGAAGCTTTCTTT. This codes for CAWEEGLSEAFF. This chain uses TRBV30 with TRBJ1-1, with unresolved D. The V gene's germline CDR1 is GTSNPN and CDR2 SVGIG (reference sequence). The CDR3 has 12 residues. Trimming left V 5 bases short and J 6 bases short, with 13 bases between.

This clone was observed a handful of times. V is TRBV4-1 and J is TRBJ1-5, with D maybe TRBD1 (6 bases). Trimming took 2 bases from V and 4 from J, leaving 9 bases between them. The CDR3 covers 14 residues. The germline V gene encodes CDR1 MGHRA and CDR2 YSYEKL. The chain's CDR3 is CASSQTGWNQPQHF. The CDR3 nucleotides are TGCGCCAGCAGCCAAACAGGGTGGAATCAGCCCCAGCATTTT.

This clone was seen more than once but under ten times. The chain has TRBV6-1 and TRBJ1-4, with D possibly being TRBD1 (5 bases). There are 17 residues in the CDR3. The V end lost 3 bases, the J end lost 1 base, and 15 bases lay between the germline ends. In germline, CDR1 is MNHNS, CDR2 SASEGT. This CDR3 is CASSDPGRTQTNEKLFF. In DNA form, the CDR3 reads TGTGCCAGCAGTGACCCGGGACGGACTCAAACTAATGAAAAACTGTTTTTT.

The chain carries TRBV5-4 and TRBJ2-7; possibly TRBD1 for D (6 bases). In germline, CDR1 is SGHNT, CDR2 YYREEE (reference sequence). The V end lost 0 bases, the J end lost 0 bases, and 13 bases lay between the germline ends. The CDR3 is made up of 16 amino acids. CDR3 coding DNA: TGTGCCAGCAGCTTGGAGGCAGGGGTAAGCTCCTACGAGCAGTACTTC. This sequence encodes CASSLEAGVSSYEQYF.

V and J are TRBV19 and TRBJ1-1, with a weak D call TRBD1 (5 bases). Germline CDR1 is LNHDA and CDR2 is SQIVND (reference sequence). The CDR3 is made up of 15 amino acids. Trimming took off 7 bases at V and 0 bases at J, with 15 bases between the two ends. In nucleotides, the CDR3 is TGTGCCAGTACTCTCCGGGGGGGGTTGAACACTGAAGCTTTCTTT. Its translation: CASTLRGGLNTEAFF.

This clone was recorded only once. The CDR3 spells CASSQPPGTDTQYF. CDR3 DNA sequence: TGTGCCAGTAGTCAACCCCCAGGGACAGATACGCAGTATTTT. The chain has TRBV19 and TRBJ2-3; D might be TRBD1 (5 bases). This CDR3 is built from 14 residues. Per the germline V gene, CDR1 is LNHDA and CDR2 is SQIVND (reference sequence). Deletions cut 5 bases from V and 3 bases from J, with 12 bases between.

The chain employs TRBV11-2 and TRBJ2-5, with no clear D. V was trimmed by 5 bases and J by 4 bases, leaving 14 bases between them. From germline, CDR1 is SGHAT and CDR2 FQNNGV. The CDR3 contains 14 residues. CDR3 DNA: TGTGCCAGCAGCCCTTCCTCGTCCGGAGAGACCCAGTACTTC. Amino acid sequence: CASSPSSSGETQYF.

The rearrangement joins TRBV5-1 to TRBJ1-1; TRBD1 might be the D (6 bases). With 4 bases removed from V and 3 bases from J, the gap between germline ends came to 25 bases. Germline V gene lookup returns CDR1 SGHRS and CDR2 YFSETQ. This CDR3 is 18 amino acids long. In DNA, the CDR3 is TGCGCCAGCAGCGAACTTGGCAGGGGATTAGGTGATTACACTGAAGCTTTCTTT. This encodes CASSELGRGLGDYTEAFF.

The gene calls are TRBV30 and TRBJ2-7; 9 bases align to TRBD1. J was trimmed by 2 bases and V by 5 bases; bases with no gene match: 4. Germline V gives CDR1 GTSNPN, CDR2 SVGIG (reference sequence). The CDR3 contains 13 residues. The CDR3 nucleotides read TGTGCCTGGGACCGGGACAGGGCCTACGAGCAGTACTTC. Translation: CAWDRDRAYEQYF. Filled out from reference TRBV30 and TRBJ2-7, the complete variable domain reads SQTIHQWPATLVQPVGSPLSLECTVEGTSNPNLYWYRQAAGRGLQLLFYSVGIGQISSEVPQNLSASRPQDRQFILSSKKLLLSDSGFYLCAWDRDRAYEQYFGPGTRLTVT.

The CDR3 spells CASSWGTSGGEQFF. The CDR3 DNA is TGCGCCAGCAGCTGGGGGACTAGCGGGGGTGAGCAGTTCTTC. The chain employs TRBV5-1 and TRBJ2-1; 14 bases align to TRBD2. From germline, CDR1 is SGHRS and CDR2 YFSETQ. V lost 3 bases, J lost 9 bases, and 2 bases stayed unmatched. The CDR3 has 14 amino acids.

The J gene is TRBJ2-5, the V gene TRBV30; 9 nucleotides align to TRBD2. Germline CDR1 is GTSNPN and CDR2 is SVGIG (reference sequence). J gave up 5 bases and V 3 bases, and 13 bases lay outside the gene matches. This CDR3 has 16 amino acids. The CDR3 bases are TGTGCCTGGAGCTCGGCGGGGGGGCCGTTTCTGGAGACCCAGTACTTC. Translating gives CAWSSAGGPFLETQYF. Complete variable domain (other parts from reference TRBV30 and TRBJ2-5): SQTIHQWPATLVQPVGSPLSLECTVEGTSNPNLYWYRQAAGRGLQLLFYSVGIGQISSEVPQNLSASRPQDRQFILSSKKLLLSDSGFYLCAWSSAGGPFLETQYFGPGTRLLVL.

CDR3 DNA: TGTGCCAGCAGTGCGGACAGGGAGGTTGAAGCTTTCTTT. It is translated as CASSADREVEAFF. The chain joins TRBV2 to TRBJ1-1; 8 bases align to TRBD1. Germline V CDR1 and CDR2: SNHLY, FYNNEI. This CDR3 is 13 amino acids long. Trimming cost V 4 bases and J 7 bases; bases outside gene matches: 5.

The chain couples TRBV4-1 to TRBJ1-1, with D unresolved. Germline CDR1 is MGHRA and CDR2 is YSYEKL. The V gene lost 1 base and the J gene lost 5 bases, with 8 bases spanning the gap. This CDR3 region has 13 residues. CDR3 region: CASSQVITTEAFF. In DNA, the CDR3 is TGCGCCAGCAGCCAAGTAATTACAACTGAAGCTTTCTTT.

The chain employs TRBV6-5 and TRBJ1-4, with TRBD1 identical over 9 bases. The germline V gene has CDR1 MNHEY and CDR2 SVGAGI. This CDR3 is built from 14 residues. V shed 8 bases and J 5 bases; nucleotides not matched to a gene: 6. The CDR3 region has the DNA TGTGCCAGCGTTCGGGACAGGGCAAATGAAAAACTGTTTTTT. Its translation is CASVRDRANEKLFF.